This entry concerns a single T cell receptor beta chain. No antigen is known for it. The source of the sample is a study of regulatory T cells in long-lasting Graves disease. Study results and limitations: Results may be inaccurate due to the small sample size.

V lost 5 bases and J 5 bases, leaving 14 bases between the germline ends. The CDR3 runs to 14 residues. CDR1 is PRHDT and CDR2 is FYEKMQ in the germline V gene (reference sequence). Through Arm-PCR of CDR3 regions and iRepertoire HTBI primers, TCR beta libraries were built. TCRdb re-analysed the multiplex PCR reads in MiXCR, keeping a single row per CDR3 protein. This sample has almost 450,000 distinct CDR3 sequences, with approximately 16% found just once. Sample time point: newly diagnosed GD, antithyroid drugs for less than 3 months. The TCR library was prepared using RNA isolated from PBMCs. These sequences were also reported in another study, on T cells in Graves' hyperthyroidism and ophthalmopathy. This second report adds: If no ophthalmopathy progression occurred within 18 months, Graves' hyperthyroidism was stable. Blood also contained most expanded thyroid clonotypes above 0.001.

The material sequenced was peripheral blood mononuclear cells (PBMCs), taken at new diagnosis, from a patient treated with antithyroid drugs. This TCR derives from a woman aged 25 to 39 with Graves disease. The chain combines TRBV13 with TRBJ2-3; no reliable D call. DNA for the CDR3: TGTGCCAGCAGCACAGACGGTGGCGGAGATACGCAGTATTTT. Translated, it gives CASSTDGGGDTQYF.